This passage covers 10 T cell receptor beta chains from one sample sequenced in a study of T cell repertoires in cytomegalovirus infection. TCRdb used MiXCR to reprocess the reads, holding one entry per CDR3 protein. The sample carries under 850,000 distinct CDR3 sequences, under 40% recorded once. Specimen: PBMCs. The receptors shown here come from a human donor in good health (CMV status not recorded). Some clones in this sample may be carry-over from other donors' samples.

A few counts support this clonotype. The V gene is TRBV20-1, the J gene TRBJ2-1; 11 bases line up with TRBD2. The germline V gene encodes CDR1 DFQATT and CDR2 SNEGSKA (reference sequence). J gave up 3 bases and V 4 bases, and 5 bases lay outside the gene matches. The CDR3 consists of 15 residues. This chain's CDR3 is CSATDTSGSYNEQFF. For the CDR3, the DNA is TGCAGTGCTACCGACACTAGCGGGAGCTACAATGAGCAGTTCTTC.

This clonotype has only a few counts. This chain connects TRBV7-2 to TRBJ2-5, with 12 bases aligning to TRBD2. The CDR3 length is 23 residues. Per the germline V gene, CDR1 is SGHTA and CDR2 is FQGNSA. The J segment lost 2 bases and the V segment lost 5 bases, leaving 27 bases of the junction unmatched. In DNA form, the CDR3 reads TGTGCCAGCAGCCAGTTCGTTTCCCTCTCGACTAGCGGGAGCCGGGGTCGGCAAGAGACCCAGTACTTC. Protein product: CASSQFVSLSTSGSRGRQETQYF.

The chain carries TRBV5-1 and TRBJ2-3, with D possibly TRBD2 on 6 matching bases. Trimming took 0 bases from V and 4 from J, leaving 12 bases between them. This CDR3 is 15 amino acids long. The germline gives CDR1 SGHRS, CDR2 YFSETQ. The CDR3 protein is CASSLVEGGADTQYF. Here the CDR3 DNA reads TGCGCCAGCAGCTTGGTCGAGGGCGGGGCAGATACGCAGTATTTT.

The chain combines TRBV19 with TRBJ2-1; D may be TRBD1 (6 bases). The CDR3 runs 17 residues. The V gene's germline CDR1 is LNHDA and CDR2 SQIVND (reference sequence). Trimming pared 2 bases from V and 7 bases from J, leaving 21 bases between. This CDR3 reads CASSITPGASRRNEQFF. The CDR3 DNA reads TGTGCCAGTAGTATAACCCCAGGGGCGTCCCGACGGAATGAGCAGTTCTTC.

This clonotype occurred many times. The V and J genes are TRBV7-8 and TRBJ1-5; D uncertain. V lost 5 bases and J 2 bases, leaving 22 bases between the germline ends. CDR3 size: 18 residues. Looked up from germline, CDR1 is SGHVS and CDR2 is FQNEAQ. CDR3 nucleotide sequence: TGTGCCAGCAGCCCCTTCGACGCGGGCCGAAGTGGCAATCAGCCCCAGCATTTT. Amino acids: CASSPFDAGRSGNQPQHF. Filled out from reference TRBV7-8 and TRBJ1-5, the complete variable domain reads GAGVSQSPRYKVAKRGQDVALRCDPISGHVSLFWYQQALGQGPEFLTYFQNEAQLDKSGLPSDRFFAERPEGSVSTLKIQRTQQEDSAVYLCASSPFDAGRSGNQPQHFGDGTRLSIL.

As regards this clonotype: The junction shows a germline mismatch at one end, possibly a read error. V is TRBV4-1 and J is TRBJ2-7; 7 bases fit TRBD2. CDR3 length: 15 residues. Per germline, CDR1 MGHRA and CDR2 YSYEKL. CDR3 DNA sequence: TGCGCCAGCAGCCAAGTGGCGGGAGAACTTTACGAGCAGTCCTTC. This codes for CASSQVAGELYEQSF.

The rearrangement links TRBV30 to TRBJ1-6; D is unclear. The CDR3 has 15 residues. CDR1 and CDR2 from the germline V gene are GTSNPN and SVGIG (reference sequence). Trimming removed 4 bases from V and 0 bases from J, with 10 bases in between. The CDR3 region has the DNA TGTGCCTGGACCTACGGGATCTCCTATAATTCACCCCTCCACTTT. The encoded protein is CAWTYGISYNSPLHF.

This rearrangement joins TRBV7-2 to TRBJ2-3, with TRBD2 matching 14 bases. CDR1 is SGHTA and CDR2 is FQGNSA in the germline V gene. The V and J ends lost 1 base and 6 bases, in that order; junction bases with no gene match: 6. CDR3 length: 17 amino acids. The DNA of the CDR3 is TGTGCCAGCAGCTTAGGACTAGCGGGGGGGTCCCTTGATACGCAGTATTTT. This translates into CASSLGLAGGSLDTQYF.

This sequence joins TRBV12-5 and TRBJ2-5; D perhaps matches TRBD2 (7 bases). This CDR3 region has 16 residues. The germline gives CDR1 LGHNT, CDR2 FRNRAP. Trimming removed 0 bases from V and 5 bases from J, with 16 bases in between. As DNA, the CDR3 is TGTGCTAGTGGTTTGGTACTCGGGGGGCTTGTGGAGACCCAGTACTTC. Its translation is CASGLVLGGLVETQYF.

The J gene is TRBJ2-5, the V gene TRBV7-6, with TRBD1 matching 11 bases. CDR1 and CDR2 (germline): SGHVS, FNYEAQ. V shed 2 bases, J shed 4 bases, and the junction held 6 bases outside the gene matches. This CDR3 is built from 16 residues. In DNA, the CDR3 is TGTGCCAGCAGCTTACAGCGGACAGGGGGCGGAGAGACCCAGTACTTC. Encoded protein: CASSLQRTGGGETQYF. The full variable domain, with the rest looked up from reference TRBV7-6 and TRBJ2-5, is GAGVSQSPRYKVTKRGQDVALRCDPISGHVSLYWYRQALGQGPEFLTYFNYEAQQDKSGLPNDRFSAERPEGSISTLTIQRTEQRDSAMYRCASSLQRTGGGETQYFGPGTRLLVL.